These T cell receptor beta chains were read from a single sample in a study of blood T cell repertoires in COVID-19. Profiling relied on immunoSEQ multiplex PCR, and the TCRdb table lists in-frame clones only, not all of them. The data hold fewer than 250,000 clones, with 80% to 90% observed a single time. The sequencing input was PBMCs or T cells enriched from blood (not recorded which). The receptors here all came from a woman between 40 and 50 years old with acute COVID-19. CDR3s include the opening cysteine and the closing phenylalanine or tryptophan. The D gene is left open where the match is weak. A row's size may be missing; if present it is once, few, many or a size class.

size,J,V,D,DNA,CDR3
once,TRBJ2-7,TRBV28,TRBD2,TGTGCCAGCAGCCCCCGGACTAGCGGGAATTACGAGCAGTACTTC,CASSPRTSGNYEQYF
.,TRBJ2-1,TRBV2,TRBD2,TGTGCCAGCACACTAGCGGGAGGGTCCTACAATGAGCAGTTCTTC,CASTLAGGSYNEQFF
.,TRBJ2-5,TRBV18,.,TGTGCCAGCTCACCACAACAGGGTGGGCAAGAGACCCAGTACTTC,CASSPQQGGQETQYF
.,TRBJ2-3,TRBV7-9,TRBD2,TGTGCCAGCAGCGCAGGGACTAGCGCGGGAGACACAGATACGCAGTATTTT,CASSAGTSAGDTDTQYF
.,TRBJ1-2,TRBV3-1/TRBV3-2,TRBD1,TGTGCCAGCAGCCAAGTGGACAGGGGGAACTATGGCTACACCTTC,CASSQVDRGNYGYTF
once,TRBJ2-7,TRBV5-4,.,TGTGCCAGCAGCTTCAGAGGGACTGCTAGCTCCTACGAGCAGTACTTC,CASSFRGTASSYEQYF
once,TRBJ2-5,TRBV6-5,TRBD1,TGTGCCAGCAGTTACTCCGGGACAGGGTTAAGTGAGACCCAGTACTTC,CASSYSGTGLSETQYF
few,TRBJ2-7,TRBV10-3,TRBD1,TGTGCCATCAGTGACCCGGGACAGGCGCGGGAGCAGTACTTC,CAISDPGQAREQYF
.,TRBJ2-7,TRBV18,.,TGTGCCAGCTTACCGGCGGGAAGGGGAATGAGCGAGCAGTACTTC,CASLPAGRGMSEQYF
.,TRBJ2-1,TRBV19,TRBD2,TGTGCCAGTAGCAAGACTAGCGGGAGGCTCTCCTCCTACAATGAGCAGTTCTTC,CASSKTSGRLSSYNEQFF
.,TRBJ1-2,TRBV28,TRBD1,TGTGCCAGCAGTATTCTACTACAGGGGATCTATGGCTACACCTTC,CASSILLQGIYGYTF
.,TRBJ1-1,TRBV4-3,.,TGCGCCAGCAGCCAAGCTTTTATGTCCGAAGCTTTCTTT,CASSQAFMSEAFF
.,TRBJ2-2,TRBV9,.,TGTGCCAGCAGCGTAGCTACGTGGGGCAGATCCACCGGGGAGCTGTTTTTT,CASSVATWGRSTGELFF
.,TRBJ1-1,TRBV29-1,.,TGCAGTTCCGTCGGACAGCCGAACACTGAAGCTTTCTTT,CSSVGQPNTEAFF
once,TRBJ1-2,TRBV9,TRBD1,TGTGCCAGCAGCACCGGGACAGCCGAACTCTATGGCTACACCTTC,CASSTGTAELYGYTF
.,TRBJ2-5,TRBV3-1/TRBV3-2,.,TGTGCCAGCAGCCTAAGGGGGAGCTACCAAGAGACCCAGTACTTC,CASSLRGSYQETQYF
.,TRBJ1-2,TRBV7-9,.,TGTGCCAGCAGCTTAGGACTGGCAGTGAGGGATGGCTACACCTTC,CASSLGLAVRDGYTF
.,TRBJ1-3,TRBV2,.,TGTGCCAGCAACCCGAGGCAGGGGTCGGGAAACACCATATATTTT,CASNPRQGSGNTIYF
few,TRBJ1-2,TRBV12-3/TRBV12-4,.,TGTGCCAGCAGGTCGGGACTGCGTGGCTACACCTTC,CASRSGLRGYTF
.,TRBJ1-3,TRBV18,TRBD1,TGTGCCAGCTCACCGCCACAGGGGGTCTCTGGAAACACCATATATTTT,CASSPPQGVSGNTIYF
.,TRBJ2-7,TRBV20-1,TRBD1,TGCAGTGCTAGTGGACAGGGGAAGGGCTCCTACGAGCAGTACTTC,CSASGQGKGSYEQYF
.,TRBJ1-1,TRBV12-3/TRBV12-4,.,TGTGCCAGCAGTTTCAGGGGCACTGAAGCTTTCTTT,CASSFRGTEAFF
once,TRBJ2-3,TRBV19,.,TGTGCCAGTAGGGAGACTAGGAGCACAGATACGCAGTATTTT,CASRETRSTDTQYF
few,TRBJ2-1,TRBV24-1,TRBD1,TGTGCCACCAGATCGGGACAGGGTATTAATGAGCAGTTCTTC,CATRSGQGINEQFF
few,TRBJ1-2,TRBV2,.,TGTGCCAGCAGGCGGGGGGCCGATGGCTACACCTTC,CASRRGADGYTF
once,TRBJ1-6,TRBV6-5,.,TGTGCCAGCAGTTACTCGCGAGCGGATTCACCCCTCCACTTT,CASSYSRADSPLHF
.,TRBJ2-3,TRBV27,.,TGTGCCAGCAGCTCCGGGTTTAGCACAGATACGCAGTATTTT,CASSSGFSTDTQYF
.,TRBJ1-2,TRBV5-1,.,TGCGCCAGCAGCTTGGACCTCGGGGGCTACACCTTC,CASSLDLGGYTF
.,TRBJ2-2,TRBV27,.,TGTGCCAGCAACTCCCGGGGGAGGAACACCGGGGAGCTGTTTTTT,CASNSRGRNTGELFF
.,TRBJ1-3,TRBV30,TRBD1,TGTGCCTGGACCACAAGGGGACAGATACGCGGAAACACCATATATTTT,CAWTTRGQIRGNTIYF
.,TRBJ2-1,TRBV9,TRBD1,TGTGCCAGCAGCGTAGGGGAGGGGACAGGGGTTCTCAATGAGCAGTTCTTC,CASSVGEGTGVLNEQFF
.,TRBJ2-7,TRBV7-8,.,TGTGCCAGCAGTCAGGGCCACGAGCAGTACTTC,CASSQGHEQYF
.,TRBJ2-7,TRBV21-1,.,TGTGCCAGCAGCGTGGGACTAGAATACGAGCAGTACTTC,CASSVGLEYEQYF
.,TRBJ2-7,TRBV6-5,.,TGTGCCAGCAGTTACGGCAGGGGGGCCTACGAGCAGTACTTC,CASSYGRGAYEQYF
.,TRBJ1-1,TRBV14,.,TGTGCCAGCAGCCAAGGGCAGGGGAGGAACACTGAAGCTTTCTTT,CASSQGQGRNTEAFF
.,TRBJ1-2,TRBV7-2,.,TGTGCCAGCAGCTTAGCCGCAGGTGGCTACACCTTC,CASSLAAGGYTF
.,TRBJ1-1,TRBV7-2,.,TGTGCCAGCAGCTTAACAATACTGAACACTGAAGCTTTCTTT,CASSLTILNTEAFF
.,TRBJ1-2,TRBV28,.,TGTGCCAGCAGTTTGGGCCCTGGGCCATATGGCTACACCTTC,CASSLGPGPYGYTF
.,TRBJ2-1,TRBV4-3,TRBD1,TGCGCCAGCAGCACCCCCGGGACAGGGCGCAATGAGCAGTTCTTC,CASSTPGTGRNEQFF
.,TRBJ2-2,TRBV2,.,TGTGCCAGCAGTGCGTTTACGGCGGACACCGGGGAGCTGTTTTTT,CASSAFTADTGELFF
.,TRBJ1-3,TRBV27,.,TGTGCCAGCAGTTTATCAAAGACCGGGACACCTCACTCTGGAAACACCATATATTTT,CASSLSKTGTPHSGNTIYF
.,TRBJ1-6,TRBV30,TRBD1,TGTGCCTGGACCGGACAGGGAAATTCACCCCTCCACTTT,CAWTGQGNSPLHF
.,TRBJ1-3,TRBV28,TRBD1,TGTGCCAGCACCCCCCTCTGGGACAGAAATATGACCATATATTTT,CASTPLWDRNMTIYF
.,TRBJ2-2,TRBV28,TRBD1,TGTGCCAGCTCTACCGATTCTATGGTGGGACAGTCGAACACCGGGGAGCTGTTTTTT,CASSTDSMVGQSNTGELFF
.,TRBJ2-5,TRBV28,TRBD2,TGTGCCAGCAGTTTAAGACTAGCGGGAGCTGGGGAGACCCAGTACTTC,CASSLRLAGAGETQYF
.,TRBJ2-5,TRBV10-1,TRBD2,TGCGCCAGCTCCCCTAGCGGGAGCAGGGAGACCCAGTACTTC,CASSPSGSRETQYF
.,TRBJ2-3,TRBV6-2/TRBV6-3,TRBD2,TGTGCCAGCAGTCATATTCGACTAGCGGGATCGGGCACAGATACGCAGTATTTT,CASSHIRLAGSGTDTQYF
.,TRBJ2-3,TRBV7-9,TRBD1,TGTGCCAGCAGCTTAGGGGACAGGGAAGCAGATACGCAGTATTTT,CASSLGDREADTQYF
.,TRBJ2-7,TRBV28,.,TGTGCCACCCAGTTGGGGGCCTCGAGGGGGTACGAGCAGTACTTC,CATQLGASRGYEQYF
many,TRBJ2-1,TRBV7-6,TRBD2,TGTGCCAGCAGCTTAGGGCCGAGCGGGGTCAATGAGCAGTTCTTC,CASSLGPSGVNEQFF
.,TRBJ1-2,TRBV4-1,TRBD1,TGCGCCAGCAGGGACAGGGCTGCTTCTAACTATGGCTACACCTTC,CASRDRAASNYGYTF
.,TRBJ2-5,TRBV19,.,TGTGCCAGTAGTTTCAGGTTGCAGGGACAAGAGACCCAGTACTTC,CASSFRLQGQETQYF
.,TRBJ2-7,TRBV4-1,TRBD1,TGCGCCAGCAGCCAAGACAGGGGGCTTATCTACGAGCAGTACTTC,CASSQDRGLIYEQYF
.,TRBJ2-1,TRBV25-1,.,TGTGCCAGCAGTGACCCCGGGACTCCCCATGGTGAGCAGTTCTTC,CASSDPGTPHGEQFF
once,TRBJ2-7,TRBV18,.,TGTGCCAGCTCCTCGGGGGAGGCCTACGAGCAGTACTTC,CASSSGEAYEQYF
.,TRBJ2-7,TRBV6-5,TRBD1,TGTGCCAGCAGACAAGACAGGGGAGCTTACGAGCAGTACTTC,CASRQDRGAYEQYF
.,TRBJ2-6,TRBV19,.,TGTGCCAGTAGTGGCATCGAGTCAGGAGCCAACGTCCTGACTTTC,CASSGIESGANVLTF
.,TRBJ2-7,TRBV9,.,TGTGCCAGCAGCGCTACTAGCCCAGCCTACGAGCAGTACTTC,CASSATSPAYEQYF